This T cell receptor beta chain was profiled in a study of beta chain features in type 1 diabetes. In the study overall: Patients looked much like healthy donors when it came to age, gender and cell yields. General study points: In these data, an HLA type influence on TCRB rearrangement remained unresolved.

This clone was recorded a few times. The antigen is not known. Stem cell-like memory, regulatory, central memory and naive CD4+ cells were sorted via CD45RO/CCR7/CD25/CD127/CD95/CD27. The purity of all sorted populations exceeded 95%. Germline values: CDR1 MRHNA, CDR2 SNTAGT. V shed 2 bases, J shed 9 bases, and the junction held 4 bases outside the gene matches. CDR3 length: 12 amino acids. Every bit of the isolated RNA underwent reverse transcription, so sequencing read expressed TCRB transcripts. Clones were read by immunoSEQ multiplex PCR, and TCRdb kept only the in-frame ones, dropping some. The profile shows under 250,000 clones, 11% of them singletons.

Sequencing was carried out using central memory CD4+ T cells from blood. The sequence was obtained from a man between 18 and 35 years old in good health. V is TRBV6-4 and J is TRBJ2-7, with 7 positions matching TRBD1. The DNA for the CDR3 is TGTGCCAGCAGTGACCACCACAGGGGGCAGTACTTC. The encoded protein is CASSDHHRGQYF.